The sequence of this TCR beta chain was determined in a study of quantifying T cell responses using KT2 cells. Across the whole study: TCR alpha and beta constant-region primers primed reverse transcription of RNA.

This clonotype has a handful of counts. The cDNA 3' end received a ligated oligonucleotide with a UMI. An equimolar mix of RC1.1 and RC1.2 primed the beta chain across TRBC1 and TRBC2. TCRdb recomputed calls from the UMI-ligation and nested PCR reads with MiXCR, one row per CDR3 protein. The data contain about 41,000 distinct CDR3 sequences, approximately 15% of them singletons. The germline V gene encodes CDR1 MNHNY and CDR2 SVGAGI (reference sequence). The V end lost 5 bases, the J end lost 8 bases, and 21 bases lay between the germline ends. The length of the CDR3 is 16 residues. Fixed numbers of PBMC received varying amounts of KT2 cells.

The genes are TRBV6-6 and TRBJ1-4; perhaps TRBD1 as D (6 bases). The TCR originated in a human donor. The sample was PBMCs spiked with cells of the T cell clone KT2. The CDR3 loop reads CASSHGPPDRTEKLFF. CDR3 bases: TGTGCCAGCAGTCACGGACCTCCGGACAGAACCGAAAAACTGTTTTTT.